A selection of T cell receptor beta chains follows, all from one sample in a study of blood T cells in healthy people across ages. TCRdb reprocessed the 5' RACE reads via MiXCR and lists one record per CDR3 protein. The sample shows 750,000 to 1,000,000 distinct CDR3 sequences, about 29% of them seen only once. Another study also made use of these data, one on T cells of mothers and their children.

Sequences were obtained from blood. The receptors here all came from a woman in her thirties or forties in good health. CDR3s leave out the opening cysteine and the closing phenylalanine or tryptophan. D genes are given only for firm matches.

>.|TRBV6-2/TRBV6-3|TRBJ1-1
ASSYGGWSGNTEAF
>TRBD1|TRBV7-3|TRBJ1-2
ASSGRTGVNYGYT
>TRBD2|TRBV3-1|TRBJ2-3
ASSLSGGMPSTDTQY
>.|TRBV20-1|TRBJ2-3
SARDPDGHTDTQY
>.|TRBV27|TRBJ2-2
ASTRAGWTGELF
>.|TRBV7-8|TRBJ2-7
ASSLDTQEPAVKQY
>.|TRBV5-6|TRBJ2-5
ASSSDSGGETQY
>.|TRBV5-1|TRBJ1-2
ASSHSYYGYT
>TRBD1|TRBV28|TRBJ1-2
ASSLSAGGAYGYT
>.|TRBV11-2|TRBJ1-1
TSSLLTGIYTEAF
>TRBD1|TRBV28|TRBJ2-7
ASSPLDRASYEQY
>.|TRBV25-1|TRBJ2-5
ASSETGEGETQY
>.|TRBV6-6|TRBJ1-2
AGSLRGDYGYT
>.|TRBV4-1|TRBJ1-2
ASSQVGSDYGYT
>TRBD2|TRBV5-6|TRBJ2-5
ASSLVAGGPGTQY
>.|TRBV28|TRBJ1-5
ASSPNPVFGQPQH
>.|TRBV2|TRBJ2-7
ASSPGTNRYEQY
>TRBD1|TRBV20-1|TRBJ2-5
SAVGTGSQETQY
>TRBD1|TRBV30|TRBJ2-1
AWSQDRAGCNEQF
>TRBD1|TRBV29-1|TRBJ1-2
SGQGSDGYT
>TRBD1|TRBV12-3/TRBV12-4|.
ASRNPGTGAYEQY
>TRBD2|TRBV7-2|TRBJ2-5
ASSVGLAGGETQY
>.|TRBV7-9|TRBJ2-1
ATTYAGLGNEQF
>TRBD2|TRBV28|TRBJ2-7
ASSFVGGGLAGENYEQY
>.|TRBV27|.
ASSPSRVTKETQY
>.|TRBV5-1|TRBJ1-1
ASSSRVRVVTNTEAF
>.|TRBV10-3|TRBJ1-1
AIALGEVTEAF
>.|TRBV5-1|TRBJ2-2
TSSPDPNTGELF
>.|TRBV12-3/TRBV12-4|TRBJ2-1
ASSFGLAEQF
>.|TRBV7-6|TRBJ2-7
ASSFGESSYEQY
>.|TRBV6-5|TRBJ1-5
ASKRDTSGPQH
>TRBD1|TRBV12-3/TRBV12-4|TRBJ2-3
ASSPKPGQGAADSTDTQY
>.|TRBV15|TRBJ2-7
ATSSRVSYEQY
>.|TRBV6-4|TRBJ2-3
ASSEVPRDTQY